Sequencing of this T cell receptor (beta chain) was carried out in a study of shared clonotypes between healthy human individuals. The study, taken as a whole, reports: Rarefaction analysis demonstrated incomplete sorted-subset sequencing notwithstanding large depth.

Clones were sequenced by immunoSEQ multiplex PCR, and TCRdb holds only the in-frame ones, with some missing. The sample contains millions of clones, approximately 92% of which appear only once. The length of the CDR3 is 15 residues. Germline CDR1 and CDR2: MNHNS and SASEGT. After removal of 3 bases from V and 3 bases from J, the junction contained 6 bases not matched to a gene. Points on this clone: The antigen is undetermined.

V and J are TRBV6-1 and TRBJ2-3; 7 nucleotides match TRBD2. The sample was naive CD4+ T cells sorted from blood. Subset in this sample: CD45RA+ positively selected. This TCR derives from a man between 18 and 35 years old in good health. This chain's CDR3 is CASSEQAGFTDTQYF. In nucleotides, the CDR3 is TGTGCCAGCAGTGAGCAAGCGGGGTTTACAGATACGCAGTATTTT.